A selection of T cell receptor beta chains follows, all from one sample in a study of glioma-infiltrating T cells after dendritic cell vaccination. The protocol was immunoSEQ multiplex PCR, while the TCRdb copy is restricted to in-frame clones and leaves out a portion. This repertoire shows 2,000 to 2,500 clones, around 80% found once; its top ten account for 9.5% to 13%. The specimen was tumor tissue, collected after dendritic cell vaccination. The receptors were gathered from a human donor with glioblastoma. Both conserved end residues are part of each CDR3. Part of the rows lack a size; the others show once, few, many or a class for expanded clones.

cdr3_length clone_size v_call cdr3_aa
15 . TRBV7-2 CASSPRTGVVTEAFF
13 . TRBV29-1 CSVLEQGADGYTF
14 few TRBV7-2 CASSLGQGVEKLFF
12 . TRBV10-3 CAISVTEDEQYF
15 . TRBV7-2 CASSTGTSSYNEQFF
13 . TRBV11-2 CASSLGQYSGYTF
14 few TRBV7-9 CASSLGAANQPQHF
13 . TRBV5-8 CASGRTGSYGYTF
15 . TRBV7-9 CASSLGDRGAYEQYF
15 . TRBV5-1 CASSTGDRDGEPQHF